One sample yielded the 5 T cell receptor beta chains listed below, sequenced in a study of T-cell reconstitution after alpha-beta-depleted transplantation in children. Molecular barcoding with unique molecular identifiers was used for the TCRbeta library. TCRdb itself ran the PCR reads through MiXCR, one entry per CDR3 protein. The sample yields about 72,000 distinct CDR3 sequences, approximately 7.3% seen once. Specimen: PBMCs from the stem cell graft donor, collected from the stem cell graft. These receptors were taken from a human donor who donated a stem cell graft to a child with acute lymphoblastic leukemia.

The chain recombines TRBV2 with TRBJ2-5; 14 bases agree with TRBD2. Germline CDR1 is SNHLY and CDR2 is FYNNEI. V was clipped by 7 bases and J by 5 bases; unmatched bases: 6. This CDR3 contains 15 residues. The CDR3 sequence is CASTRLAGGRETQYF. CDR3 DNA: TGTGCCAGCACGCGACTAGCGGGGGGGCGTGAGACCCAGTACTTC.

Ten or more counts support this clonotype. The chain recombines TRBV7-9 with TRBJ1-2; 8 bases align to TRBD1. This CDR3 contains 13 residues. Losses at the gene ends were 8 bases for V and 3 bases for J; bases not matched to a gene: 5. Germline assignment: CDR1 SEHNR and CDR2 FQNEAQ (reference sequence). CDR3 amino acids: CASRQGPHYGYTF. The CDR3 nucleotides read TGTGCCAGCCGACAGGGGCCCCACTATGGCTACACCTTC.

This clonotype was recorded at least ten times. This chain connects TRBV14 to TRBJ1-4; TRBD1 matches at 8 bases. Per the germline V gene, CDR1 is SGHDN and CDR2 is FVKESK. The CDR3 has 15 amino acids. The J segment lost 3 bases and the V segment lost 4 bases, leaving 4 bases of the junction unmatched. The CDR3 region has the DNA TGTGCCAGCAGCCGAGGGGACAGGCCTAATGAAAAACTGTTTTTT. It encodes CASSRGDRPNEKLFF.

The rearrangement joins TRBV6-2 or TRBV6-3 to TRBJ2-7; D call uncertain. The CDR3 covers 12 residues. Germline values: CDR1 MNHEY, CDR2 SVGEGT. V was shortened by 2 bases and J by 2 bases, with 4 bases between the two germline ends. CDR3 coding DNA: TGTGCCAGCAGTTACGCAGCCTACGAGCAGTACTTC. Translation gives CASSYAAYEQYF.

This clonotype was seen repeatedly, ten times or more. The chain has TRBV12-3 or TRBV12-4 and TRBJ2-5; 13 bases are shared with TRBD2. CDR3 size: 18 residues. J lost 5 bases, V lost 0 bases, and 9 bases had no gene match. CDR3 nucleotides: TGTGCCAGCAGTTTAGCGCGGTTCACTAGCGGGGGGGATGAGACCCAGTACTTC. Protein product: CASSLARFTSGGDETQYF.